This T cell receptor beta chain was identified in a study of vaccination and CD4 T cells after COVID-19. Treatment of the sample: approximately nine-day PBMC culture with coronavirus spike peptide pools or control peptides (ViraFEST assay). This clonotype is termed medium-sized. Its antigen remains unknown. Sequencing of DNA taken from cultured CD4+ T cells relied on the Oncomine TCR Beta short-read assay. Via MiXCR, TCRdb re-called the PCR reads, giving one row per CDR3 protein. The sample holds 15,000 to 20,000 distinct CDR3 sequences, 43% seen once. This receptor was taken from a human donor who had recovered from COVID-19. The specimen comprised CD4+ T cells from blood, cultured in vitro, sampled after SARS-CoV-2 vaccination.

The CDR3 sequence: CASSTGQENTEAFF. The CDR3 DNA follows: TGTGCCAGCAGCACCGGACAGGAGAACACTGAAGCTTTCTTT. The chain is built from TRBV7-9 and TRBJ1-1; TRBD1 matches 7 bases. The V gene's germline CDR1 is SEHNR and CDR2 FQNEAQ (reference sequence). The CDR3 runs to 14 residues. The ends lost 5 bases at V and 1 base at J; junction bases unmatched: 4.